One TCR beta chain is described in this entry. The specificity of this receptor is unknown. The record has no base qualities; no much larger clone is one base away. Each collaborating institution followed its own protocols to collect whole blood in K2EDTA tubes. Collaborator samples were shipped for TCRbeta analysis as frozen whole blood, isolated PBMCs, or DNA extracted from either sample type. The data stem from a study of blood T cell repertoires in COVID-19 (dated by TCRdb to the early 2020s). For context, the study as a whole: Collaborator samples came from the United States, Italy and Spain and covered acute and convalescent phases of COVID-19. Nearly every sample came with metadata listing a de-identified subject ID, COVID-19 status, age in years and sex. Where available, HLA class I and class II types were obtained from metadata supplied by the sample provider rather than from assay-based typing. The repertoires were released in a freely available public database intended as a resource for research on the immune response to SARS-CoV-2. The samples were drawn from the first 160 participants of the ongoing ImmuneRACE study and from 1,254 subjects provided by 6 global collaborators. Subjects who had been exposed to COVID-19, were actively infected with it, or had recovered from it provided the deeply sampled blood TCRbeta repertoires that made up the dataset. The material from the prospective study consisted of cDNA or gDNA derived from T cells, B-cell-depleted T cells, or PBMCs.

Between the V and J ends, shortened by 1 base and 10 bases respectively, the junction contains 10 bases. CDR1 is given as MDHEN and CDR2 as SYDVKM, both from the germline V gene. The CDR3 holds 12 amino acids from the cysteine to the phenylalanine. Only the CDR3 part of the read is kept: 36 bases, read in frame from the first base. The research as a whole found: The amount of clinical and demographic metadata varied by source and participant and was provided uncurated.

The immunoSEQ Assay, a bias-controlled multiplex PCR, was used to amplify TCRbeta CDR3 regions from genomic DNA. As for the original processing: The number of nucleated cells in each sample was estimated from the amplification of reference gene primers within the assay. To quantify the absolute abundance of each unique TCRbeta CDR3 rearrangement, sequence reads were collapsed and filtered. For each sample, productive Simpson clonality was calculated as the square root of Simpson's diversity index over productive rearrangements. TCRdb holds this immuneACCESS table with in-frame rearrangements only. Some clones are missing; in checked studies, unresolved V genes explain under half, and the rest has no known cause. V, J and clone size reflect that table, while D and trimming were determined from the DNA. The sample has hundreds of thousands of clones on record, over 65% of them singletons. The top ten clonotypes cover around 2.6% of the sample.

Sequenced material: peripheral blood. Rearrangement joined TRBV28 to TRBJ1-1; tentative D gene TRBD1, with 5 bases matching. This clonotype originated in a woman aged 70-85 years with active or convalescent COVID-19. The CDR3 reads CASSLSEDRAFF. The DNA sequence is TGTGCCAGCAGTTTATCGGAAGACAGAGCTTTCTTT.